This TCR beta chain is drawn from a study of T cells in Graves' hyperthyroidism and ophthalmopathy. Remarks on this clonotype: Its specificity is not known.

V was shortened by 2 bases and J by 0 bases, with 8 bases between the two germline ends. CDR3 length: 14 amino acids. Germline V lookup: CDR1 MNHEY, CDR2 SMNVEV (reference sequence). Reasons for excluding patients were uncontrolled infection, other autoimmune disease, pregnancy or lactation. RNA transcripts gave rise to amplified TCR beta CDR3 regions. First-round RT-PCR of the TCR CDR3 relied on the HTBI primer set. TCRdb re-called the multiplex PCR reads with MiXCR, one entry per CDR3 protein. The sample holds about 590,000 distinct CDR3 sequences, less than 20% seen once. The study, taken as a whole, reports: Most thyroid clonotypes with frequency above 0.001 were detected in blood.

The TCR sequence derives from a woman aged 30 to 39 with Graves' hyperthyroidism. What was sequenced was blood. The rearrangement uses TRBV27 and TRBJ2-7; D gene uncertain. The chain's CDR3 is CASSLLHSSYEQYF. The CDR3 region has the DNA TGTGCCAGCAGTTTACTTCACAGCTCCTACGAGCAGTACTTC.